This is a list of T cell receptor beta chains from one sample in a study of a mutant IDH1 vaccine in newly diagnosed glioma. These receptors' targets are unknown. Sequencing was performed with immunoSEQ multiplex PCR; in TCRdb, only in-frame clones are kept and a portion is missing. The top ten hold approximately 3.3% of the sample, which has tens of thousands of clones, roughly 82% seen once. Sequenced material: PBMCs, taken from a glioma patient whose treatment included an IDH1 peptide vaccine. Receptor source: a woman between 18 and 29 years old with glioma. Some clones in this sample may be carry-over from other donors' samples. Both conserved end residues are part of each CDR3. The D gene is left open where the match is weak. Expanded clones are given a class, and other clones once, few, many or no size at all.

J gene	clone size	V gene	D gene	CDR3 protein	CDR3 DNA
TRBJ2-2	NA	TRBV19	NA	CASSMGVLGTGELFF	TGTGCCAGTAGTATGGGGGTATTGGGAACCGGGGAGCTGTTTTTT
TRBJ2-5	once	TRBV5-4	TRBD2	CASSPPSGRPEETQYF	TGTGCCAGCAGCCCTCCTAGCGGGAGGCCCGAAGAGACCCAGTACTTC
TRBJ2-7	once	TRBV10-1	NA	CASSEQGAGNHDEQYF	TGCGCCAGCAGTGAGCAGGGCGCAGGGAATCACGACGAGCAGTACTTC
TRBJ2-7	NA	TRBV5-1	NA	CASSTSSQGTYEQYF	TGCGCCAGCAGCACCTCGAGCCAGGGGACCTACGAGCAGTACTTC
TRBJ2-2	NA	TRBV5-1	TRBD2	CASSLKGLAGVPGELFF	TGCGCCAGCAGCTTAAAGGGACTAGCGGGAGTCCCCGGGGAGCTGTTTTTT
TRBJ2-5	few	TRBV4-3	TRBD2	CASSQGLAGVETQYF	TGCGCCAGCAGCCAAGGACTAGCGGGAGTGGAGACCCAGTACTTC
TRBJ1-5	NA	TRBV5-6	TRBD1	CASSLVGATGDNQPQHF	TGTGCCAGCAGCTTGGTGGGGGCGACAGGGGACAATCAGCCCCAGCATTTT
TRBJ1-1	NA	TRBV2	NA	CASRPNRDGLAFF	TGTGCCAGCAGACCAAACAGGGATGGCCTCGCTTTCTTT
TRBJ2-1	NA	TRBV9	NA	CASSVAPGGASSYNEQFF	TGTGCCAGCAGCGTAGCCCCTGGGGGGGCAAGCTCCTACAATGAGCAGTTCTTC
TRBJ2-3	NA	TRBV9	TRBD2	CASSNQLASLSTDTQYF	TGTGCCAGCAGCAACCAACTAGCGTCACTCAGCACAGATACGCAGTATTTT
TRBJ2-7	NA	TRBV23-1	TRBD2	CASSQSQRGSTAYEQYF	TGCGCCAGCAGTCAATCGCAGCGGGGGTCAACAGCCTACGAGCAGTACTTC
TRBJ2-3	NA	TRBV30	TRBD2	CAWSTSGLVTDTQYF	TGTGCCTGGAGTACCTCCGGACTAGTCACAGATACGCAGTATTTT
TRBJ2-5	NA	TRBV6-1	NA	CASSQNVKTQYF	TGTGCCAGCAGTCAGAACGTCAAGACCCAGTACTTC
TRBJ1-1	NA	TRBV29-1	NA	CSVGRGYTEAFF	TGCAGCGTTGGGAGGGGGTACACTGAAGCTTTCTTT
TRBJ1-2	NA	TRBV5-1	NA	CASSGQGGSLYGYTF	TGCGCCAGCAGCGGCCAAGGGGGTTCACTCTATGGCTACACCTTC
TRBJ1-2	NA	TRBV5-6	NA	CASSPGGYGYTF	TGTGCCAGCAGTCCCGGGGGCTATGGCTACACCTTC
TRBJ1-4	NA	TRBV29-1	NA	CSVERSSSEKLFF	TGCAGCGTTGAAAGATCGAGCAGTGAAAAACTGTTTTTT
TRBJ1-2	NA	TRBV19	NA	CASTTTQGGYTF	TGTGCCAGTACAACTACCCAGGGTGGCTACACCTTC
TRBJ2-5	NA	TRBV27	TRBD1	CASSSLGQGVETQYF	TGTGCCAGCAGTTCGCTGGGACAGGGTGTAGAGACCCAGTACTTC
TRBJ1-2	NA	TRBV19	NA	CASSIHLYGYTF	TGTGCCAGTAGTATACACCTCTATGGCTACACCTTC
TRBJ1-4	NA	TRBV9	TRBD1	CASSLGQGRVNEKLFF	TGTGCCAGCAGCCTGGGACAGGGCCGGGTTAATGAAAAACTGTTTTTT
TRBJ2-1	NA	TRBV4-2	TRBD2	CASSTRLAGVDEQFF	TGTGCCAGCAGCACCCGACTAGCGGGAGTGGATGAGCAGTTCTTC
TRBJ2-2	NA	TRBV6-6	TRBD2	CASSFGLAAATGELFF	TGTGCCAGCAGTTTCGGACTAGCGGCCGCCACCGGGGAGCTGTTTTTT
TRBJ1-5	NA	TRBV5-1	TRBD1	CASSLGSGTGTVQPQHF	TGCGCCAGCAGCTTGGGGTCCGGGACAGGAACAGTTCAGCCCCAGCATTTT
TRBJ2-5	NA	TRBV11-2	TRBD1	CASSPGTGGSETQYF	TGTGCCAGCAGCCCCGGGACAGGGGGTAGCGAGACCCAGTACTTC
TRBJ1-5	NA	TRBV27	NA	CASSRDSNQPQHF	TGTGCCAGCAGTCGGGACAGCAATCAGCCCCAGCATTTT
TRBJ1-3	NA	TRBV2	NA	CASSEALTGAGGNTIYF	TGTGCCAGCAGTGAAGCGCTTACGGGGGCGGGTGGAAACACCATATATTTT
TRBJ1-1	NA	TRBV6-6	NA	CARSWGGTEAFF	TGTGCCCGCAGTTGGGGGGGCACTGAAGCTTTCTTT
TRBJ1-2	NA	TRBV30	NA	CAWSLDLAGGSNYGYTF	TGTGCCTGGAGTCTCGACCTGGCAGGCGGGAGTAACTATGGCTACACCTTC
TRBJ2-3	NA	TRBV5-1	TRBD2	CASSWTSSDTQYF	TGCGCCAGCAGCTGGACTAGCTCGGATACGCAGTATTTT
TRBJ2-7	NA	TRBV7-6	NA	CASSFLRGSYEQYF	TGTGCCAGCAGCTTCCTGAGGGGGTCCTACGAGCAGTACTTC